These 25 T cell receptor beta chains share one sample of origin, sequenced in a study of shared clonotypes between healthy human individuals. Profiling relied on immunoSEQ multiplex PCR, and the TCRdb table lists in-frame clones only, not all of them. This table has around 750,000 clones, under 80% appearing once. Source material: memory CD4+ T cells sorted from blood. As to subset: CD45RA-negative fraction. Receptors were obtained from a woman under 40 in good health.

This clone was picked up a small number of times. The J gene is TRBJ1-2, the V gene TRBV2, with D unclear. The CDR3 contains 14 residues. The germline V and J ends were trimmed by 6 bases and 3 bases, with 14 bases remaining between them. Per the germline V gene, CDR1 is SNHLY and CDR2 is FYNNEI. The CDR3 protein is CASRKENADYGYTF. CDR3 in DNA: TGTGCCAGCAGAAAGGAAAATGCGGACTATGGCTACACCTTC.

This chain links TRBV6-5 with TRBJ2-5; 8 nucleotides line up with TRBD1. Germline V gene data show CDR1 as MNHEY and CDR2 as SVGAGI. V shed 5 bases, J shed 5 bases, and the junction held 4 bases outside the gene matches. The CDR3 spans 13 residues. CDR3 nucleotides: TGTGCCAGCAGTAGGACAGGGCGTGAGACCCAGTACTTC. As protein: CASSRTGRETQYF.

V is TRBV2 and J is TRBJ2-7, with D perhaps matching TRBD1 or TRBD2 (5 bases each). The V gene's germline CDR1 is SNHLY and CDR2 FYNNEI. V lost 3 bases, J lost 7 bases, and 13 bases lay in between. This CDR3 contains 13 residues. CDR3: CASSDGSSGEQYF. The DNA for the CDR3 is TGTGCCAGCAGTGATGGGAGCTCAGGGGAGCAGTACTTC.

This clone was seen more than once but under ten times. This chain uses TRBV29-1 with TRBJ2-2; D gene unclear. Germline CDR1 and CDR2: SQVTM and ANQGSEA. V was clipped by 1 base and J by 0 bases, with 9 bases between them. The CDR3 has 15 residues. The CDR3 DNA reads TGCAGCGTTGAAGTAGGTGGGCCGAACACCGGGGAGCTGTTTTTT. Amino acids: CSVEVGGPNTGELFF.

This clone was detected a few times. This chain joins TRBV7-7 and TRBJ2-2, with TRBD2 identical over 10 bases. The CDR3 length is 15 residues. Losses at the gene ends were 5 bases for V and 5 bases for J; bases not matched to a gene: 5. The germline gives CDR1 SSHAT, CDR2 FNYEAQ (reference sequence). The CDR3 here is CASSPSSGSTGELFF. In DNA, the CDR3 is TGTGCCAGCAGCCCATCTAGCGGGAGTACCGGGGAGCTGTTTTTT.

V and J are TRBV28 and TRBJ2-7; D is unresolved. Trimming pared 4 bases from V and 2 bases from J, leaving 9 bases between. The V gene's germline CDR1 is MDHEN and CDR2 SYDVKM. CDR3 length: 13 residues. The CDR3 DNA reads TGTGCCAGCAGTTCCACTATTCCCTACGAGCAGTACTTC. Translation gives CASSSTIPYEQYF.

This clone has only one observation. The chain links TRBV30 to TRBJ1-6, with D maybe TRBD1 (6 bases). This CDR3 spans 12 amino acids. Germline V lookup: CDR1 GTSNPN, CDR2 SVGIG (reference sequence). V was clipped by 4 bases and J by 7 bases, with 8 bases between them. CDR3 DNA sequence: TGTGCCTGGATGAGGGGGAATTCACCCCTCCACTTT. Protein sequence: CAWMRGNSPLHF.

This chain connects TRBV28 to TRBJ2-7, with D hard to call. Germline assignment: CDR1 MDHEN and CDR2 SYDVKM. Trimming left V 8 bases short and J 3 bases short, with 11 bases between. The CDR3 loop spans 12 amino acids. The CDR3 here is CASQETDYEQYF. CDR3 bases: TGTGCCAGCCAGGAAACCGACTACGAGCAGTACTTC.

V gene TRBV5-5 combines with J gene TRBJ1-4; D gene unclear. This CDR3 spans 14 amino acids. The germline V gene has CDR1 SGHKS and CDR2 YYEKEE (reference sequence). Trimming pared 1 base from V and 4 bases from J, leaving 8 bases between. CDR3 bases: TGTGCCAGCAGCTTGAATGGCGGTAATGAAAAACTGTTTTTT. This gives the protein CASSLNGGNEKLFF.

This clone was counted a single time. This rearrangement joins TRBV2 to TRBJ1-1; D might be TRBD1 (6 bases). The CDR3 consists of 13 residues. V lost 7 bases and J lost 10, with 19 bases in between. Germline values: CDR1 SNHLY, CDR2 FYNNEI. The CDR3 region has the DNA TGTGCCAGCATACAACAGGACAGACTGAGAGCTTTCTTT. Its protein product is CASIQQDRLRAFF.

The rearrangement joins TRBV28 to TRBJ2-5; D is undetermined. V lost 3 bases and J 4 bases, leaving 12 bases between the germline ends. The CDR3 has 14 amino acids. Germline values: CDR1 MDHEN, CDR2 SYDVKM. CDR3 DNA: TGTGCCAGCAGTTTTCCAAATGGATTAGAGACCCAGTACTTC. Residues: CASSFPNGLETQYF.

The rearrangement links TRBV14 to TRBJ2-5; D possibly matches TRBD1 or TRBD2 (5 bases each). Germline V gene sequence: CDR1 SGHDN, CDR2 FVKESK. The CDR3 length is 15 residues. The V end lost 3 bases, the J end lost 2 bases, and 13 bases lay between the germline ends. The CDR3 coding sequence is TGTGCCAGCAGCCAGACAGAGGGCCCTCAAGAGACCCAGTACTTC. Protein product: CASSQTEGPQETQYF.

The chain joins TRBV2 to TRBJ2-1; tentatively, D is TRBD1 or TRBD2 (6 bases each). CDR1 is SNHLY, CDR2 FYNNEI, per germline. The CDR3 covers 14 residues. The ends were cut back, 6 bases at V and 5 bases at J, with 14 bases in the middle. In DNA, the CDR3 is TGTGCCAGCAGAGGGGGGACCACAAACAATGAGCAGTTCTTC. As protein: CASRGGTTNNEQFF.

This rearrangement joins TRBV19 to TRBJ1-5, with a possible D match to TRBD1 (5 bases). V lost 3 bases and J 5 bases, leaving 14 bases between the germline ends. The CDR3 is made up of 15 amino acids. CDR1 is LNHDA and CDR2 is SQIVND in the germline V gene (reference sequence). The CDR3 sequence: CASSIRPGSDQPQHF. The CDR3 bases are TGTGCCAGTAGTATTCGACCAGGGTCGGATCAGCCCCAGCATTTT.

V gene TRBV27 combines with J gene TRBJ2-5, with TRBD1 identical over 9 bases. The CDR3 has 16 residues. Germline V lookup: CDR1 MNHEY, CDR2 SMNVEV (reference sequence). V was pared by 2 bases and J by 4 bases, with 8 bases of the junction left unmatched. CDR3 DNA: TGTGCCAGCAGTTTAGAACGGACAGGGGTACGAGAGACCCAGTACTTC. This codes for CASSLERTGVRETQYF.

This clone occurred a few times. The rearrangement joins TRBV29-1 to TRBJ2-1, with 8 bases that match TRBD2. J lost 9 bases, V lost 4 bases, and 11 bases had no gene match. This CDR3 comprises 14 residues. Germline V gene sequence: CDR1 SQVTM, CDR2 ANQGSEA. The chain's CDR3 is CSVVGGRSDGEQFF. CDR3 nucleotide sequence: TGCAGCGTTGTTGGCGGGAGGAGTGATGGTGAGCAGTTCTTC.

This clone was recorded only once. The rearrangement joins TRBV7-8 to TRBJ2-1; TRBD2 matches at 10 bases. The CDR3 covers 18 residues. With 1 base clipped from V and 8 bases from J, the junction kept 14 bases outside the gene matches. The germline V gene encodes CDR1 SGHVS and CDR2 FQNEAQ. The CDR3 DNA sequence: TGTGCCAGCAGCTTAGTTGCTAGCGGGAGTAACCCCTCCCATGAGCAGTTCTTC. Residues: CASSLVASGSNPSHEQFF. The variable domain in full, completed from reference TRBV7-8 and TRBJ2-1, reads GAGVSQSPRYKVAKRGQDVALRCDPISGHVSLFWYQQALGQGPEFLTYFQNEAQLDKSGLPSDRFFAERPEGSVSTLKIQRTQQEDSAVYLCASSLVASGSNPSHEQFFGPGTRLTVL.

V usage is TRBV28 and J usage is TRBJ2-2; D is possibly TRBD2 (6 bases). V was clipped by 7 bases and J by 5 bases, with 17 bases between them. The CDR3 extends over 15 amino acids. Germline CDR1 MDHEN, CDR2 SYDVKM. CDR3 nucleotides: TGTGCCAGCAACTCGGAGGGTGCGGGGACCGGGGAGCTGTTTTTT. It yields the protein CASNSEGAGTGELFF.

V gene TRBV10-3 combines with J gene TRBJ2-2; 10 bases match TRBD2. The trim removed 5 bases at V and 5 bases at J, leaving 5 bases unmatched. Per the germline V gene, CDR1 is ENHRY and CDR2 is SYGVKD. The CDR3 runs 15 residues. CDR3 sequence (DNA): TGTGCCATCAGTCTCTTAGCGGGAGGAACCGGGGAGCTGTTTTTT. Protein: CAISLLAGGTGELFF.

The sample holds a few counts of this clone. The rearrangement links TRBV5-4 to TRBJ2-5; no reliable D call. The V and J ends lost 4 bases and 3 bases respectively, with 10 bases between them. The CDR3 consists of 13 residues. Looked up from germline, CDR1 is SGHNT and CDR2 is YYREEE (reference sequence). CDR3 protein: CASSIDLEETQYF. CDR3 DNA sequence: TGTGCCAGCAGCATTGACTTGGAAGAGACCCAGTACTTC.

V and J are TRBV6-5 and TRBJ2-5; 11 nucleotides match TRBD2. Trimming at V came to 6 bases and at J to 3 bases, leaving 3 bases not matched to a gene. Germline lookup yields CDR1 MNHEY and CDR2 SVGAGI. CDR3 length: 14 amino acids. As DNA, the CDR3 is TGTGCCAGCAGCTTGACTAGCGGGAAAGAGACCCAGTACTTC. This encodes CASSLTSGKETQYF.

This clone was found once. This chain connects TRBV29-1 to TRBJ1-1; D remains ambiguous. In germline, CDR1 is SQVTM, CDR2 ANQGSEA. CDR3 size: 13 residues. Trimming left V 1 base short and J 1 base short, with 7 bases between. CDR3 in amino acids: CSVEVLQNTEAFF. CDR3 DNA: TGCAGCGTTGAAGTACTCCAGAACACTGAAGCTTTCTTT.

CDR3 nucleotides: TGTGCCAGCAGCGCAACAGGGATCCAGGGTGAAGATACGCAGTATTTT. Encoded protein: CASSATGIQGEDTQYF. The chain uses TRBV11-1 and TRBJ2-3; TRBD1 is a possible D gene (6 bases). In germline, CDR1 is SGHAT, CDR2 FQDESV (reference sequence). CDR3 length: 16 amino acids. V lost 5 bases, J lost 5 bases, and 20 bases lay in between.

This clone showed up just a few times. The chain joins TRBV11-2 to TRBJ2-5; TRBD2 agrees at 7 bases. Germline V gene lookup returns CDR1 SGHAT and CDR2 FQNNGV. This CDR3 is built from 15 residues. Germline trimming cut 0 bases from V and 5 bases from J; bases unmatched to any gene: 6. CDR3: CASSLEWQGGETQYF. As DNA, the CDR3 is TGTGCCAGCAGCTTAGAGTGGCAGGGAGGGGAGACCCAGTACTTC.

This chain uses TRBV2 with TRBJ2-7; maybe TRBD2 (5 bases). Trimming stripped 5 bases from V and 12 bases from J, with 23 bases between. Per germline, CDR1 SNHLY and CDR2 FYNNEI. The CDR3 is 14 amino acids. CDR3 residues: CASSRVSASGRLYF. The CDR3 bases are TGTGCCAGCAGTAGGGTTAGCGCCAGTGGAAGGTTGTACTTC. Together with reference TRBV2 and TRBJ2-7, the CDR3 gives the full variable domain: EPEVTQTPSHQVTQMGQEVILRCVPISNHLYFYWYRQILGQKVEFLVSFYNNEISEKSEIFDDQFSVERPDGSNFTLKIRSTKLEDSAMYFCASSRVSASGRLYFGPGTRLTVT.